This TCR beta chain was recovered during a study of OX40 agonist ivuxolimab in advanced cancers. About the study: Patients enrolled in dose escalation were diagnosed with hepatocellular carcinoma, melanoma, renal cell or head and neck cancer.

Here immunoSEQ multiplex PCR was the method, and the copy in TCRdb shows in-frame clones only, minus some. The sample carries about 83,000 clones, 65% to 90% recorded once. The material sequenced was CD4+ or CD8+ T cells sorted from blood, taken in a trial of the OX40 agonist ivuxolimab. The source of this sequence is an adult with an advanced solid tumor such as melanoma, head and neck, liver or kidney cancer.

The CDR3 DNA follows: TGTGCCAGCAGCTTAGAAAATTGGTTCAATGAGCAGTTCTTC. Translating gives CASSLENWFNEQFF. The chain recombines TRBV11-2 with TRBJ2-1; D not certain. Deletions cut 0 bases from V and 6 bases from J, with 9 bases between. The CDR3 runs to 14 residues. Looked up from germline, CDR1 is SGHAT and CDR2 is FQNNGV.